The rows below give T cell receptor beta chains drawn from one sample of a study of T-cell reconstitution after alpha-beta-depleted transplantation in children. TCRdb fed the PCR reads into MiXCR, producing one record per CDR3 protein. The sample records around 250,000 distinct CDR3 sequences, about 25% being singletons. The material was PBMCs, obtained before TCRalphabeta/CD19-depleted stem cell transplant. The receptors originated from a girl aged 2 to 10 with Fanconi anemia, due to receive a stem cell transplant. Both conserved end residues are part of each CDR3. D genes are given only for firm matches. Clone size is given for some rows only: seen once, a few or many times, or a class if the clone is expanded.

d_call: TRBD2; v_call: TRBV15; clone_size: few; j_call: TRBJ2-5; cdr3_nt: TGTGCCACCCGAGAAGGGAGGGGAGGAGAGACCCAGTACTTC; cdr3_aa: CATREGRGGETQYF
d_call: TRBD1; v_call: TRBV20-1; clone_size: .; j_call: TRBJ2-7; cdr3_nt: TGCAGTGCTAGAGATCCGTTAGGGACAGGGGCCTACGAGCAGTACTTC; cdr3_aa: CSARDPLGTGAYEQYF
d_call: .; v_call: TRBV6-2/TRBV6-3; clone_size: .; j_call: TRBJ2-1; cdr3_nt: TGTGCCAGCAGTCCAATCATCCTCGGGCCGTCGGCGAATGAGCAGTTCTTC; cdr3_aa: CASSPIILGPSANEQFF
d_call: TRBD2; v_call: TRBV9; clone_size: .; j_call: TRBJ2-2; cdr3_nt: TGTGCCAGCAGCCCCAGAGCGGGGGGCCACACCGGGGAGCTGTTTTTT; cdr3_aa: CASSPRAGGHTGELFF
d_call: .; v_call: TRBV10-3; clone_size: .; j_call: TRBJ2-7; cdr3_nt: TGTGCCATCAGTTCGTCGGATATCTACGAGCAGTACTTC; cdr3_aa: CAISSSDIYEQYF
d_call: .; v_call: TRBV9; clone_size: many; j_call: TRBJ2-3; cdr3_nt: TGTGCCAGCAGCGTAACGACAGGCACAGATACGCAGTATTTT; cdr3_aa: CASSVTTGTDTQYF
d_call: .; v_call: TRBV6-5; clone_size: .; j_call: TRBJ2-7; cdr3_nt: TGTGCCAGCCGGGGCCCCTACGAGCAGTACTTC; cdr3_aa: CASRGPYEQYF
d_call: .; v_call: TRBV20-1; clone_size: .; j_call: TRBJ1-6; cdr3_nt: TGCAGTGCTTGGACACTCCGCCAACCCCTCCACTTT; cdr3_aa: CSAWTLRQPLHF
d_call: .; v_call: TRBV27; clone_size: many; j_call: TRBJ2-1; cdr3_nt: TGTGCCAGCAGTTTATCTATGGGGTACGGATTTGGCAATGAGCAGTTCTTC; cdr3_aa: CASSLSMGYGFGNEQFF
d_call: .; v_call: TRBV5-1; clone_size: .; j_call: TRBJ2-7; cdr3_nt: TGCGCCAGCAGCGACACAGGGGGGGTCTACGAGCAGTACTTC; cdr3_aa: CASSDTGGVYEQYF
d_call: .; v_call: TRBV7-2; clone_size: .; j_call: TRBJ1-5; cdr3_nt: TGTGCCAGCAGCTTACTGCAGAGATCTCAGCCCCAGCATTTT; cdr3_aa: CASSLLQRSQPQHF
d_call: TRBD2; v_call: TRBV12-3/TRBV12-4; clone_size: .; j_call: TRBJ2-7; cdr3_nt: TGTGCCAGCAGAGAGGGACTAGCGGGAGGGTACGAGCAGTACTTC; cdr3_aa: CASREGLAGGYEQYF
d_call: .; v_call: TRBV7-9; clone_size: .; j_call: TRBJ1-4; cdr3_nt: TGTGCCAGCAGCTTATCGGGCAGGACGAATGAAAAACTGTTTTTT; cdr3_aa: CASSLSGRTNEKLFF
d_call: TRBD2; v_call: TRBV2; clone_size: .; j_call: TRBJ2-7; cdr3_nt: TGTGCCAGCAGCCTTAGCGGGGCATCCTCCTACGAGCAGTACTTC; cdr3_aa: CASSLSGASSYEQYF
d_call: .; v_call: TRBV20-1; clone_size: once; j_call: TRBJ1-5; cdr3_nt: TGCAGTGCGACGGAGGATAGCAATCAGCCCCAGCATTTT; cdr3_aa: CSATEDSNQPQHF
d_call: TRBD2; v_call: TRBV6-5; clone_size: many; j_call: TRBJ2-7; cdr3_nt: TGTGCCAGCACCTCACGAGGACTAGCTTACGAGCAGTACTTC; cdr3_aa: CASTSRGLAYEQYF
d_call: TRBD1; v_call: TRBV29-1; clone_size: many; j_call: TRBJ2-7; cdr3_nt: TGCAGCGTTACCCCCGGGACAGGTTACTACGAGCAGTACTTC; cdr3_aa: CSVTPGTGYYEQYF
d_call: .; v_call: TRBV7-9; clone_size: few; j_call: TRBJ1-2; cdr3_nt: TGTGCCAGCAGCTTAGCTGGGTGGCAGGGAATGGCCTATGGCTACACCTTC; cdr3_aa: CASSLAGWQGMAYGYTF
d_call: TRBD2; v_call: TRBV11-1; clone_size: .; j_call: TRBJ2-3; cdr3_nt: TGTGCCAGCAGCTTAGCGCTTAGGGGCGGGGGGGCCCCAGATACGCAGTATTTT; cdr3_aa: CASSLALRGGGAPDTQYF
d_call: .; v_call: TRBV7-3; clone_size: .; j_call: TRBJ1-1; cdr3_nt: TGTGCCAGCAGCCCGGACAGAATGAACACTGAAGCTTTCTTT; cdr3_aa: CASSPDRMNTEAFF
d_call: TRBD2; v_call: TRBV20-1; clone_size: few; j_call: TRBJ2-3; cdr3_nt: TGCAGTGCTAGTGATCCAGCGGGAGTCACAGATACGCAGTATTTT; cdr3_aa: CSASDPAGVTDTQYF
d_call: .; v_call: TRBV28; clone_size: .; j_call: TRBJ1-4; cdr3_nt: TGTGCCAGCAGCCTGCCGGGGGTAGAAAAACTGTTTTTT; cdr3_aa: CASSLPGVEKLFF
d_call: TRBD2; v_call: TRBV12-3/TRBV12-4; clone_size: few; j_call: TRBJ2-3; cdr3_nt: TGTGCCAGCAGCGACCATAGCGGGGGCTACCGGGTAGATACGCAGTATTTT; cdr3_aa: CASSDHSGGYRVDTQYF
d_call: .; v_call: TRBV24-1; clone_size: .; j_call: TRBJ2-3; cdr3_nt: TGTGCCACCAGTGATCCCGTCGGAACAGAATCAGATACGCAGTATTTT; cdr3_aa: CATSDPVGTESDTQYF
d_call: TRBD1; v_call: TRBV20-1; clone_size: .; j_call: TRBJ1-3; cdr3_nt: TGCAGTGCTAGCCACAGGGGCGGCACCATATATTTT; cdr3_aa: CSASHRGGTIYF
d_call: .; v_call: TRBV30; clone_size: .; j_call: TRBJ2-3; cdr3_nt: TGTGCCTGGAGTTCAGGGAGCGGCACAGATACGCAGTATTTT; cdr3_aa: CAWSSGSGTDTQYF
d_call: TRBD1; v_call: TRBV5-6; clone_size: few; j_call: TRBJ1-2; cdr3_nt: TGTGCCAGCACCGAGACAGGGAGGGATGGCTACACCTTC; cdr3_aa: CASTETGRDGYTF
d_call: TRBD2; v_call: TRBV20-1; clone_size: .; j_call: TRBJ2-4; cdr3_nt: TGCAGTGCTAGGTTACAGCGGGGTGAGCAGTACTTC; cdr3_aa: CSARLQRGEQYF
d_call: TRBD1; v_call: TRBV5-1; clone_size: .; j_call: TRBJ2-7; cdr3_nt: TGCGCCAGCAGCTCCCTTGGACAGGGGGGGGAGCAGTACTTC; cdr3_aa: CASSSLGQGGEQYF
d_call: .; v_call: TRBV29-1; clone_size: many; j_call: TRBJ2-7; cdr3_nt: TGCAGCGTTGAGAGGGTTGGGGAGCAGTACTTC; cdr3_aa: CSVERVGEQYF
d_call: TRBD2; v_call: TRBV20-1; clone_size: few; j_call: TRBJ2-1; cdr3_nt: TGCAGTGCTACCGGGACTACCAACAATGAGCAGTTCTTC; cdr3_aa: CSATGTTNNEQFF
d_call: .; v_call: TRBV29-1; clone_size: few; j_call: TRBJ1-2; cdr3_nt: TGCAGCGTTGCACCTCCGGGGTACTATGGCTACACCTTC; cdr3_aa: CSVAPPGYYGYTF
d_call: TRBD2; v_call: TRBV5-5; clone_size: few; j_call: TRBJ2-7; cdr3_nt: TGTGCCAGCAGCTTGGGCTTCACTAGCGGGACCTACGAGCAGTACTTC; cdr3_aa: CASSLGFTSGTYEQYF
d_call: .; v_call: TRBV5-1; clone_size: .; j_call: TRBJ2-7; cdr3_nt: TGCGCCAGCAGCTTATACGGAACCTACGAGCAGTACTTC; cdr3_aa: CASSLYGTYEQYF
d_call: TRBD2; v_call: TRBV29-1; clone_size: many; j_call: TRBJ2-3; cdr3_nt: TGCAGCGTTGGGACTAGCGGGTTTACAGATACGCAGTATTTT; cdr3_aa: CSVGTSGFTDTQYF
d_call: TRBD1; v_call: TRBV29-1; clone_size: .; j_call: TRBJ2-6; cdr3_nt: TGCAGCGTACCGGGACAGGGGGTCTCTGGGGCCAACGTCCTGACTTTC; cdr3_aa: CSVPGQGVSGANVLTF
d_call: TRBD2; v_call: TRBV7-3; clone_size: many; j_call: TRBJ2-3; cdr3_nt: TGTGCCAGCAGCCGGACTAGCGGGGGCCGATTCACAGATACGCAGTATTTT; cdr3_aa: CASSRTSGGRFTDTQYF
d_call: TRBD2; v_call: TRBV12-3/TRBV12-4; clone_size: many; j_call: TRBJ2-1; cdr3_nt: TGTGCCAGCAGTTCCGGACTAGCGGTTAGCTACAATGAGCAGTTCTTC; cdr3_aa: CASSSGLAVSYNEQFF